This T cell receptor (beta chain) was identified in a study of T cell clones after liver transplantation. Study at large: Immunosuppression withdrawal was tried within 2 years after liver transplantation in this trial.

Regarding the study as a whole: These preliminary findings come from unstandardized post-transplant sampling times.

Sequencing was performed with immunoSEQ multiplex PCR; in TCRdb, only in-frame clones are kept and a portion is missing. The table lists 8,400 or so clones, about 80% of them singletons. This CDR3 comprises 13 residues. V shed 10 bases, J shed 0 bases, and the junction held 4 bases outside the gene matches. Germline V gene data show CDR1 as SNHLY and CDR2 as FYNNEI. Thawed unstimulated PBMCs were FACS-sorted by CD3, CD4 and CD8 into two populations. Comments on this clone: Its matching antigen is unknown.

The chain couples TRBV2 to TRBJ2-7; 9 nucleotides match TRBD1. The source was CD8+ T cells from blood, collected before liver transplant. The sequence was collected from a human donor who received a liver transplant. CDR3 bases: TGTGCCACTACGACAGGGGGCTCCTACGAGCAGTACTTC. This encodes CATTTGGSYEQYF.